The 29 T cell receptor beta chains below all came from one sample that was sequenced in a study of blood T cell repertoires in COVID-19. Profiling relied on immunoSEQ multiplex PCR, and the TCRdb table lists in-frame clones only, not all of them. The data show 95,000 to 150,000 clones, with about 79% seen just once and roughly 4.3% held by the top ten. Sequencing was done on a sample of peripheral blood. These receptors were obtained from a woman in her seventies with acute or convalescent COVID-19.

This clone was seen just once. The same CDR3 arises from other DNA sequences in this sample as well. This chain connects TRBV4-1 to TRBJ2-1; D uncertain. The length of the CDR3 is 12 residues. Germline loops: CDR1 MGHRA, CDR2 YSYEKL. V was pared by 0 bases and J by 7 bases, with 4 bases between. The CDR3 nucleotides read TGCGCCAGCAGCCAAGATTCGAATGAGCAGTTCTTC. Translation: CASSQDSNEQFF.

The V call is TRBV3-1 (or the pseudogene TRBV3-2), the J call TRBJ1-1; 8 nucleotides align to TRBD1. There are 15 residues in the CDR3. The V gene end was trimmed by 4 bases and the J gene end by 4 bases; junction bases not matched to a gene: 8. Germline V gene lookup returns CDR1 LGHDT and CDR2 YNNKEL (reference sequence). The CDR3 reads CASSPSGGASTEAFF. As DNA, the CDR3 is TGTGCCAGCAGCCCCTCAGGGGGCGCGTCCACTGAAGCTTTCTTT.

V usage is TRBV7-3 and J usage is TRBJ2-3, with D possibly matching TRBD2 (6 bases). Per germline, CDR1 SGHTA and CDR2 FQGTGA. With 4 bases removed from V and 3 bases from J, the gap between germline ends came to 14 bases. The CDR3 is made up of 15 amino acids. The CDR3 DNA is TGTGCCAGCAGCTCCCGGGGGTCAGGGACAGATACGCAGTATTTT. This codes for CASSSRGSGTDTQYF.

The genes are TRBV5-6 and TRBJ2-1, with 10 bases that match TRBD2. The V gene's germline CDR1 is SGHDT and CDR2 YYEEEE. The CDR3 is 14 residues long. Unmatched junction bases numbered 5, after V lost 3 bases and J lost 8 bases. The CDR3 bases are TGTGCCAGCAGCTCCTTAGCGGGGGGAGATGAGCAGTTCTTC. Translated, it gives CASSSLAGGDEQFF.

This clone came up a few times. CDR3: CASSQGEKSYEQYV. The CDR3 region has the DNA TGTGCCAGCAGCCAAGGCGAAAAATCCTACGAGCAGTACGTC. The chain recombines TRBV21-1 with TRBJ2-7; the table's D call TRBD2 went unverified against the DNA. TRBV21-1 is a pseudogene locus. This CDR3 comprises 14 residues.

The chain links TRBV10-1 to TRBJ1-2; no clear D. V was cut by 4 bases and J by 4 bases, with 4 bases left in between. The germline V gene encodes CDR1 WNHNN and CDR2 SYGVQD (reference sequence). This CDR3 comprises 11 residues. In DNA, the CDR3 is TGCGCCAGCAGTGGCAGCTATGGCTACACCTTC. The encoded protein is CASSGSYGYTF.

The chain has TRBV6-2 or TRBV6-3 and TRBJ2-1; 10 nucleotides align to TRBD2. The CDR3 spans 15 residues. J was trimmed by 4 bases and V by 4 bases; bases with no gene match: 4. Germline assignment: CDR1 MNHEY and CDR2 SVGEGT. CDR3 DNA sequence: TGTGCCAGCAGTTTACTAGCGGGGACTTACAATGAGCAGTTCTTC. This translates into CASSLLAGTYNEQFF.

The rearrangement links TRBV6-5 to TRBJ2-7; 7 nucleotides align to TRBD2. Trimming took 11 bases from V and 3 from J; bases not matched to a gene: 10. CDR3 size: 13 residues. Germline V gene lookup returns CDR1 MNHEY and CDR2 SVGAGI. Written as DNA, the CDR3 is TGTGCCTCGAGGGAGGGAAGGAGCTACGAGCAGTACTTC. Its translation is CASREGRSYEQYF.

The CDR3 nucleotides read TGTGCCAGCTCACCAAAGGTAGCGGGGGCAAGCTCCTACGAGCAGTACTTC. It encodes CASSPKVAGASSYEQYF. The J gene is TRBJ2-7, the V gene TRBV18; TRBD2 aligns across 9 bases. With 2 bases clipped from V and 0 bases from J, the junction kept 8 bases outside the gene matches. In germline, CDR1 is KGHSH, CDR2 LQKENI. The CDR3 has 17 amino acids.

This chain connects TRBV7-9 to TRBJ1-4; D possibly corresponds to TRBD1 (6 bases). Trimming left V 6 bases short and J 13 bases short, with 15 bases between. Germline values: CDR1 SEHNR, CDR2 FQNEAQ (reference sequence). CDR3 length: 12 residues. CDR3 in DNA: TGTGCCAGCAGTGCCGGGACATTGGGACTGTTTTTT. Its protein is CASSAGTLGLFF.

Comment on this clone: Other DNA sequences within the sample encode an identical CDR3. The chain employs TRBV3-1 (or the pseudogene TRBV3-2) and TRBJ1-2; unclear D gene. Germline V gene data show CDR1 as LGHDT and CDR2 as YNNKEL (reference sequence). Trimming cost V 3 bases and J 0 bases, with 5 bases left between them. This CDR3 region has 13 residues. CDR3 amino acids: CASSQIANYGYTF. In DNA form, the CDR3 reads TGTGCCAGCAGCCAGATAGCTAACTATGGCTACACCTTC.

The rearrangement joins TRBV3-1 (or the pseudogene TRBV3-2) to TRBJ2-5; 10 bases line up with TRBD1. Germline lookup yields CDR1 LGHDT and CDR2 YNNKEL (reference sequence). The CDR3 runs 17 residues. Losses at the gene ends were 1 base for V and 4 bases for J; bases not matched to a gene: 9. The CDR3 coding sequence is TGTGCCAGCAGCCAAGCACCCGGACAGGGGGTGACAGAGACCCAGTACTTC. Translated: CASSQAPGQGVTETQYF.

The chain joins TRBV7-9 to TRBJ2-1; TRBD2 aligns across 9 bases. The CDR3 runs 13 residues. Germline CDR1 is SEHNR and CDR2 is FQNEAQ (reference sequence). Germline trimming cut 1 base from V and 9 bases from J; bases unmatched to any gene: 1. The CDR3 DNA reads TGTGCCAGCAGCTTAGGACTAGCGGCTGAGCAGTTCTTC. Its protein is CASSLGLAAEQFF.

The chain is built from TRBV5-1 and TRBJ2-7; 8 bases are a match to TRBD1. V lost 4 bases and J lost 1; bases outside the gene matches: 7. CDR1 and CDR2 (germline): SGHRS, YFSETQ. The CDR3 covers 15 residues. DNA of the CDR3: TGCGCCAGCAGCGAGGGGACAGGACATTCCTACGAGCAGTACTTC. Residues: CASSEGTGHSYEQYF.

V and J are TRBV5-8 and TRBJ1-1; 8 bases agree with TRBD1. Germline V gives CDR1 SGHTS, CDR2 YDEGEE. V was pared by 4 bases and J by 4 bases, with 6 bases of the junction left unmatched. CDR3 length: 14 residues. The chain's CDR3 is CASSVQGAGTEAFF. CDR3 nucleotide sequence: TGTGCCAGCAGCGTTCAGGGGGCCGGCACTGAAGCTTTCTTT.

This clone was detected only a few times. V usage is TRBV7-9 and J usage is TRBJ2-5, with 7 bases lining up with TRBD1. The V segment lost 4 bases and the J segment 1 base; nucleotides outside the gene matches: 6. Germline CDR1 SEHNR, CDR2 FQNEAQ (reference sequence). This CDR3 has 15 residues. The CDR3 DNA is TGTGCCAGCAGCTCTAGGACAGGACTCCAAGAGACCCAGTACTTC. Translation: CASSSRTGLQETQYF.

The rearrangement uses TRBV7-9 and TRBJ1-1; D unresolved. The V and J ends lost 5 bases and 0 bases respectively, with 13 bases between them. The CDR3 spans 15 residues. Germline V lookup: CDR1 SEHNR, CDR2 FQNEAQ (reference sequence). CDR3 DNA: TGTGCCAGCAGCAAAAACCGGGAAATGAACACTGAAGCTTTCTTT. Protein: CASSKNREMNTEAFF.

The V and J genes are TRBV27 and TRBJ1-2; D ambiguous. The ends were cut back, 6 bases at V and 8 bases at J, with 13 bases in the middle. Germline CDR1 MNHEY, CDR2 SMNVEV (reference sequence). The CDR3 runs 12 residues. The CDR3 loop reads CASSPLESGYTF. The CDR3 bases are TGTGCCAGCAGCCCGTTAGAGTCCGGCTACACCTTC.

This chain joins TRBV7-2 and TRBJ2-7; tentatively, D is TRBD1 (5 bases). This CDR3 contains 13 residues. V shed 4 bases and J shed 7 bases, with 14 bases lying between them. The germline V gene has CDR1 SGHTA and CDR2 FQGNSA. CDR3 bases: TGTGCCAGCAGCTACAGACCAGGGCGGGAGCAGTACGTC. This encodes CASSYRPGREQYV.

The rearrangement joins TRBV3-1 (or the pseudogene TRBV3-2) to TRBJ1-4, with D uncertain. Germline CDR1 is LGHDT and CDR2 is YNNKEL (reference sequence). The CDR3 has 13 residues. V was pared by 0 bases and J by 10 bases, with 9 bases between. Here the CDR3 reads CASSQDRGGKLFF. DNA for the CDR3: TGTGCCAGCAGCCAAGATCGGGGAGGAAAACTGTTTTTT.

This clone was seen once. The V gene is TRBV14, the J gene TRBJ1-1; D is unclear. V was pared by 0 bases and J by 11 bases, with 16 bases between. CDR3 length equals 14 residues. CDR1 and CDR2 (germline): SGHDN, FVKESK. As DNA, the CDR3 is TGTGCCAGCAGCCAAGATCTTGGAGGGCGATGGGCTTTCTTT. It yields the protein CASSQDLGGRWAFF.

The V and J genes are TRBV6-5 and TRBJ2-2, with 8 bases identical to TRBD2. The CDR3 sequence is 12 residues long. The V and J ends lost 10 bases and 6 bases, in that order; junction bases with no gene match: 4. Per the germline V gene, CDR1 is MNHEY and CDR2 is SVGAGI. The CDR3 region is CAIRGGPGELFF. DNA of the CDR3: TGTGCCATCCGGGGGGGCCCCGGGGAGCTGTTTTTT.

DNA for the CDR3: TGTGCCATCAGGCAGGGGGCGCAGAGCACTGAAGCTTTCTTT. Translation gives CAIRQGAQSTEAFF. The chain recombines TRBV10-3 with TRBJ1-1; TRBD1 matches 8 bases. Per germline, CDR1 ENHRY and CDR2 SYGVKD. With V trimmed by 6 bases and J by 4 bases, 7 bases remained unmatched. The CDR3 contains 14 residues.

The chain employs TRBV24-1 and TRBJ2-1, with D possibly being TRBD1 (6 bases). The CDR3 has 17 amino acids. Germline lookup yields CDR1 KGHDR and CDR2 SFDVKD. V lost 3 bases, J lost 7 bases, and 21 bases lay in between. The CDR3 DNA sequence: TGTGCCACCAGTGATCCGCAACAGGGAATAGGGGGAAATGAGCAGTTCTTC. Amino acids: CATSDPQQGIGGNEQFF.

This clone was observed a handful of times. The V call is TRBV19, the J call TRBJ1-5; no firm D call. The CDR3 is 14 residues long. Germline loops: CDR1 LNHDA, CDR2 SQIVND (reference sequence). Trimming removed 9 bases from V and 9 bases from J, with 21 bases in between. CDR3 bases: TGTGCCAGCGCCCTTTTGGGTTACTCGGGGCCCCAGCATTTT. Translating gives CASALLGYSGPQHF.

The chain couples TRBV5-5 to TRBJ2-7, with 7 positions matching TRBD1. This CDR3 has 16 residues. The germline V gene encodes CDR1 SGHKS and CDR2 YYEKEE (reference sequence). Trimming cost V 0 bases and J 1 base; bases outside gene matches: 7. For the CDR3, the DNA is TGTGCCAGCAGCTTGGGGTGGGACAGACCTTCCTACGAGCAGTACTTC. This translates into CASSLGWDRPSYEQYF.

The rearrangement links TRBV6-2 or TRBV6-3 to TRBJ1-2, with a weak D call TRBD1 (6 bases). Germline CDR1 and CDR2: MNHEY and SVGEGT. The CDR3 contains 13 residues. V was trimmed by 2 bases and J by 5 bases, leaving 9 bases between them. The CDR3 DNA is TGTGCCAGCAGTTACGCTCAGGGGTATGGCTACACCTTC. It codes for CASSYAQGYGYTF.

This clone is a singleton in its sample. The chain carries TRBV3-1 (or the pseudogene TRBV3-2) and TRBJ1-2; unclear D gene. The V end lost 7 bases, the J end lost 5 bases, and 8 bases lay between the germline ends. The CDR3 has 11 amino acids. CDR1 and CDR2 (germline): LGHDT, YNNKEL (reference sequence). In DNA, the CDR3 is TGTGCCAGCAATAACAATTATGGCTACACCTTC. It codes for CASNNNYGYTF.

The CDR3 loop is CASSFLGTGTLSGYTF. CDR3 nucleotides: TGTGCCAGCAGTTTCCTGGGGACAGGGACCTTATCTGGCTACACCTTC. The V and J genes are TRBV27 and TRBJ1-2; 9 bases are a match to TRBD1. Trimming cost V 3 bases and J 7 bases; bases outside gene matches: 12. The germline gives CDR1 MNHEY, CDR2 SMNVEV (reference sequence). The CDR3 has 16 residues.